This passage covers 10 T cell receptor beta chains from one sample sequenced in a study of cytomegalovirus exposure and HLA in healthy donors. The PCR had 60 Vbeta and 13 Jbeta primers. Using immunoSEQ multiplex PCR, the repertoire was profiled, and TCRdb retains in-frame clones only, with some absent. The sample features about 150,000 clones, with 1.6% in its top ten. Sample: PBMCs. The origin of the receptors is a woman aged 50 to 60 in good health and CMV-seronegative.

J is TRBJ1-5 and V is TRBV2; D is possibly TRBD1 (6 bases). The germline gives CDR1 SNHLY, CDR2 FYNNEI. CDR3 length: 14 amino acids. V was cut by 5 bases and J by 1 base, with 9 bases left in between. CDR3 in amino acids: CASSSQGSNQPQHF. The CDR3 nucleotides are TGTGCCAGCAGTTCGCAGGGGAGCAATCAGCCCCAGCATTTT.

The CDR3 DNA follows: TGTGCCACCAGAGGGGACAGGACCGAGCAGTACTTC. It specifies CATRGDRTEQYF. The rearrangement links TRBV15 to TRBJ2-7; 8 nucleotides match TRBD1. CDR1 and CDR2 from the germline V gene are LNHNV and YYDKDF (reference sequence). J was trimmed by 6 bases and V by 6 bases; bases with no gene match: 4. This CDR3 is built from 12 residues.

The rearrangement joins TRBV27 to TRBJ2-5, with D possibly being TRBD1 (6 bases). V was pared by 3 bases and J by 5 bases, with 10 bases between. CDR1 MNHEY and CDR2 SMNVEV come from the germline V gene (reference sequence). The CDR3 consists of 13 residues. The CDR3 sequence is CASSFSRGETQYF. The CDR3 DNA is TGTGCCAGCAGTTTCTCTAGGGGGGAGACCCAGTACTTC.

The chain links TRBV6-6 to TRBJ2-7; 9 bases line up with TRBD1. There are 16 residues in the CDR3. CDR1 and CDR2 from the germline V gene are MNHNY and SVGAGI (reference sequence). V shed 0 bases and J 1 base; nucleotides not matched to a gene: 4. The CDR3 sequence is CASSYSPDRGSYEQYF. As DNA, the CDR3 is TGTGCCAGCAGTTACTCGCCGGACAGGGGTTCCTACGAGCAGTACTTC.

In the case of this clone: The junction shows a germline mismatch at one end, possibly a read error. This chain links TRBV28 with TRBJ1-1; TRBD1 agrees at 7 bases. The germline gives CDR1 MDHEN, CDR2 SYDVKM. The CDR3 sequence is 16 residues long. The CDR3 loop reads CASSSPSGTVKTEAFF. CDR3 bases: TGTGCCAGCAGTTCACCATCCGGGACAGTGAAAACTGAAGCTTTCTTT.

The chain employs TRBV5-6 and TRBJ2-3; possible D gene TRBD1, 6 bases. The germline CDR1 and CDR2 sequences are SGHDT and YYEEEE. Deletions cut 4 bases from V and 6 bases from J, with 12 bases between. CDR3 length: 13 residues. The CDR3 coding sequence is TGTGCCAGCAGCCCAACTACAGGGGATACGCAGTATTTT. This gives the protein CASSPTTGDTQYF.

The chain combines TRBV7-3 with TRBJ2-6; possible D gene TRBD2, 6 bases. V was cut by 0 bases and J by 1 base, with 7 bases left in between. This CDR3 spans 16 amino acids. Germline loops: CDR1 SGHTA, CDR2 FQGTGA. Here the CDR3 DNA reads TGTGCCAGCAGCTTAACAGGAGGGTCTGGGGCCAACGTCCTGACTTTC. It translates to CASSLTGGSGANVLTF.

The chain carries TRBV6-5 and TRBJ1-5, with TRBD1 matching over 9 bases. Germline lookup yields CDR1 MNHEY and CDR2 SVGAGI. The CDR3 is made up of 15 amino acids. Trimming removed 6 bases from V and 7 bases from J; junction bases left unmatched: 10. CDR3 sequence: CASRAGQGDFQPQHF. CDR3 nucleotides: TGTGCCAGCAGGGCGGGACAGGGTGATTTCCAGCCCCAGCATTTT.

This rearrangement joins TRBV13 to TRBJ2-5, with D perhaps TRBD2 (6 bases). The V gene lost 3 bases and the J gene lost 3 bases, with 11 bases spanning the gap. The CDR3 is 14 amino acids. Looked up from germline, CDR1 is PRHDT and CDR2 is FYEKMQ (reference sequence). CDR3 sequence reads: CASSFGGLEETQYF. The CDR3, as DNA: TGTGCCAGCAGCTTCGGAGGGCTCGAAGAGACCCAGTACTTC.

The rearrangement links TRBV5-1 to TRBJ1-2; 8 bases align to TRBD1. V was pared by 3 bases and J by 7 bases, with 14 bases of the junction left unmatched. This CDR3 is built from 16 residues. Germline values: CDR1 SGHRS, CDR2 YFSETQ. The CDR3: CASSWIPGGGGAGYTF. The CDR3 DNA follows: TGCGCCAGCAGCTGGATCCCAGGGGGCGGCGGTGCTGGCTACACCTTC.